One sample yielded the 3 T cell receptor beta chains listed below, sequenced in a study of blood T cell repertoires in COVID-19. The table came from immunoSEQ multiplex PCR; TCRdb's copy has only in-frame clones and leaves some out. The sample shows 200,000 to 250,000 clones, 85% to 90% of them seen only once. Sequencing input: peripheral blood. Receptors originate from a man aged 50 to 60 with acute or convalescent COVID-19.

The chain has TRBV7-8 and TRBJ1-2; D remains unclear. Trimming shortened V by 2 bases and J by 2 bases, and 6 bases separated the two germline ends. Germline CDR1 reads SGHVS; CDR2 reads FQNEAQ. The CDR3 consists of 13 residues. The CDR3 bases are TGTGCCAGCAGCTTAAACAGCAACTATGGCTACACCTTC. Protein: CASSLNSNYGYTF.

Written as DNA, the CDR3 is TGTGCCTGGAACAGTTATAATTCACCCCTCCACTTT. Translating gives CAWNSYNSPLHF. The V and J genes are TRBV30 and TRBJ1-6; D is unclear. V gave up 4 bases and J gave up 4 bases, with 5 bases separating them. Per germline, CDR1 GTSNPN and CDR2 SVGIG (reference sequence). CDR3 length equals 12 residues.

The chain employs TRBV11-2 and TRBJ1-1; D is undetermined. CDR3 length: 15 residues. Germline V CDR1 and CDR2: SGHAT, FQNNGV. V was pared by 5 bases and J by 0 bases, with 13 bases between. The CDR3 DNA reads TGTGCCAGCAGCCTATCCGACAAGATGAACACTGAAGCTTTCTTT. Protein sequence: CASSLSDKMNTEAFF.